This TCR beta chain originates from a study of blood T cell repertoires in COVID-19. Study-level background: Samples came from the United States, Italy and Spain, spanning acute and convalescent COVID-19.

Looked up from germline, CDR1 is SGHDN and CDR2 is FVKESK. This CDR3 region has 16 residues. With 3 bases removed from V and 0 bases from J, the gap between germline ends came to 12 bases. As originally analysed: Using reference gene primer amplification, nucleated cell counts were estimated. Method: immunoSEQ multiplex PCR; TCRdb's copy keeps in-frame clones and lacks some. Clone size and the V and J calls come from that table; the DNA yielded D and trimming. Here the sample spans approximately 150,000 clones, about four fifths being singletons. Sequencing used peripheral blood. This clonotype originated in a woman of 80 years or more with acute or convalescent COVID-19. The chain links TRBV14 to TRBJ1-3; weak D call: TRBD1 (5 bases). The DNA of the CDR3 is TGTGCCAGCAGCCAGGGACTTGTGCGCTCTGGAAACACCATATATTTT. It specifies CASSQGLVRSGNTIYF.